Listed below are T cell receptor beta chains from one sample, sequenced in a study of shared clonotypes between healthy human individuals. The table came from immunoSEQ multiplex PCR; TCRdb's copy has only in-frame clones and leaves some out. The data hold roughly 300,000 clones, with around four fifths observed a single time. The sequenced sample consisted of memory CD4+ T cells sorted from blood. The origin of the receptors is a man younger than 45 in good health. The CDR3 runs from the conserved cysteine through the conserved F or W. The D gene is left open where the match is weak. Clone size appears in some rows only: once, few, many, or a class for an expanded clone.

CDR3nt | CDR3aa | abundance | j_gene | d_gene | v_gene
TGCAGCGTTGAGGGGAGGATTTCCTACAATGAGCAGTTCTTC | CSVEGRISYNEQFF | NA | TRBJ2-1 | NA | TRBV29-1
TGTGCCAGCAGCGGGGGGATGGGCACCGGGGAGCTGTTTTTT | CASSGGMGTGELFF | NA | TRBJ2-2 | TRBD2 | TRBV6-6
TGTGCCAGCAGTTCCACAGGGGGCGCGGGTGAAAAACTGTTTTTT | CASSSTGGAGEKLFF | NA | TRBJ1-4 | TRBD1 | TRBV28
TGTGCCAGCAGCTTAGGAGGGCGGGGGAGCAGTGAAAAACTGTTTTTT | CASSLGGRGSSEKLFF | NA | TRBJ1-4 | NA | TRBV11-2
TGTGCCAGCAGCTTAGATCGACTAGCGGGAGCATACAATGAGCAGTTCTTC | CASSLDRLAGAYNEQFF | NA | TRBJ2-1 | TRBD2 | TRBV11-2
TGTGCCAGCTCCACCTCCGCCGGGCAGCGAAAGAACACTGAAGCTTTCTTT | CASSTSAGQRKNTEAFF | NA | TRBJ1-1 | NA | TRBV27
TGTGCCACCAGCAGAGCTACAGGGGTAATCGACGAGCAGTACTTC | CATSRATGVIDEQYF | few | TRBJ2-7 | TRBD1 | TRBV15
TGTGCCAGCAGTTCCGGGACAGGCCACTACGAGCAGTACTTC | CASSSGTGHYEQYF | NA | TRBJ2-7 | TRBD1 | TRBV28
TGTGCCAGCATCAAGGGAGAGACCCAGTACTTC | CASIKGETQYF | NA | TRBJ2-5 | NA | TRBV21-1
TGCGCCAGCAGCTCGTCCGTTGCGGGAGCGGCAGATACGCAGTATTTT | CASSSSVAGAADTQYF | NA | TRBJ2-3 | TRBD2 | TRBV5-1
TGTGCCAGCAGCCCGGGACTAGCTTATGTTGAGCAGTTCTTC | CASSPGLAYVEQFF | NA | TRBJ2-1 | TRBD2 | TRBV7-2
TGCGCCAGCAGCCGGGACCAGGGTAGAGGAGGCACTGAAGCTTTCTTT | CASSRDQGRGGTEAFF | NA | TRBJ1-1 | NA | TRBV5-1
TGCGCCAGCAGCTTATTCAGGGGAGCAACTAATGAAAAACTGTTTTTT | CASSLFRGATNEKLFF | NA | TRBJ1-4 | NA | TRBV5-1
TGTGCCAGCAGCCCAGGGGACAGGGGCGATATTACCTATGGCTACACCTTC | CASSPGDRGDITYGYTF | NA | TRBJ1-2 | TRBD1 | TRBV9
TGCAGCGTGGCTCTACTAGCGGGAGGTGTGACAGATACGCAGTATTTT | CSVALLAGGVTDTQYF | once | TRBJ2-3 | TRBD2 | TRBV29-1
TGCGCCAGCACCATTAGAATGGACGGTGAGCAGTTCTTC | CASTIRMDGEQFF | NA | TRBJ2-1 | NA | TRBV5-1
TGTGCCAGCAGCTCGTGGACTAGCGGGAACACCGGGGAGCTGTTTTTT | CASSSWTSGNTGELFF | NA | TRBJ2-2 | TRBD2 | TRBV5-5
TGTGCCAGCAGCCAAGAGCCTCGAGAGACCCAGTACTTC | CASSQEPRETQYF | NA | TRBJ2-5 | NA | TRBV4-2
TGTGCCAGCAGGACAGTAGAAAAACTGTTTTTT | CASRTVEKLFF | NA | TRBJ1-4 | NA | TRBV25-1
TGTGCCAGCTCGGGCGGGGGGGGACTAGCGTCCTACGAGCAGTACTTC | CASSGGGGLASYEQYF | NA | TRBJ2-7 | TRBD2 | TRBV27
TGTGCCAGCTCACCGACTAGCGGGATTTCAGTGAAGCAGTACTTC | CASSPTSGISVKQYF | NA | TRBJ2-7 | TRBD2 | TRBV18
TGTGCCAGCTGTCGGGACGGCCAAGAGACCCAGTACTTC | CASCRDGQETQYF | NA | TRBJ2-5 | NA | TRBV2
TGCAGCGCAGAGAAGCGGGGTCCGGAGACCCAGTACTTC | CSAEKRGPETQYF | NA | TRBJ2-5 | TRBD2 | TRBV29-1
TGTGCCAGCAACCCCATCGGTAACTATGGCTACACCTTC | CASNPIGNYGYTF | NA | TRBJ1-2 | NA | TRBV7-2
TGTGCCAGCTCACCACTAGGGCAGGATGAAGCTTTCTTT | CASSPLGQDEAFF | few | TRBJ1-1 | NA | TRBV18
TGCGCCAGCAGCCCCGAATACAGCGGGAGACGGGGTACGCAGTATTTT | CASSPEYSGRRGTQYF | few | TRBJ2-3 | TRBD2 | TRBV5-1
TGTGCCAGCTCAGCCACGCGCGCGGGGGAGAACACTGAAGCTTTCTTT | CASSATRAGENTEAFF | few | TRBJ1-1 | NA | TRBV18
TGTGCCAGTTACGGACAGGGAATGGAAAACACCATATATTTT | CASYGQGMENTIYF | NA | TRBJ1-3 | TRBD1 | TRBV28
TGTGCCACCAGCAGAGATGTCGGTAGCAATCAGCCCCAGCATTTT | CATSRDVGSNQPQHF | NA | TRBJ1-5 | NA | TRBV15
TGCAGTGCTAGAGATAGGGAGAAGCAGTTCTTC | CSARDREKQFF | many | TRBJ2-1 | NA | TRBV20-1
TGCGCCAGCAGCTCCCGGACAGGCCCTGAGCAGTTCTTC | CASSSRTGPEQFF | NA | TRBJ2-1 | TRBD1 | TRBV5-1
TGTGCCAGCAGCCCAACGGGGGCGGGGGAGGATACGCAGTATTTT | CASSPTGAGEDTQYF | NA | TRBJ2-3 | NA | TRBV11-2
TGTGCCAGCAGTGAAGCTAAGGGACTAGCGGGAACAGATACGCAGTATTTT | CASSEAKGLAGTDTQYF | NA | TRBJ2-3 | TRBD2 | TRBV2
TGCGCCAGCAGCTTCGGGACAAATGCCGGCCTTCTCACTGAAGCTTTCTTT | CASSFGTNAGLLTEAFF | NA | TRBJ1-1 | NA | TRBV5-1
TGTGCCAGCAGTTACACAACGGGTGAGCAGTTCTTC | CASSYTTGEQFF | NA | TRBJ2-1 | NA | TRBV2
TGTGCCTCCACCGAAGGGGCCCAAGAGACCCAGTACTTC | CASTEGAQETQYF | NA | TRBJ2-5 | NA | TRBV6-1
TGTGCCAGCAGCTTATACGGGAGGGGATACGAGCAGTACTTC | CASSLYGRGYEQYF | NA | TRBJ2-7 | TRBD2 | TRBV7-2
TGTGCCAGCCAAGCAAGGGGCAGCAGGGAAAAACTGTTTTTT | CASQARGSREKLFF | NA | TRBJ1-4 | NA | TRBV5-6
TGTGCCAGCAGCCCCGAGGGCGACTCCTACAATGAGCAGTTCTTC | CASSPEGDSYNEQFF | NA | TRBJ2-1 | NA | TRBV9
TGCAGCGTTGTAACACATCAAGAGAGCCAGTACTTC | CSVVTHQESQYF | NA | TRBJ2-5 | NA | TRBV29-1
TGTGCCAGCAGTGAAGCCAGGGGGTGGAGGAACATTCAGTACTTC | CASSEARGWRNIQYF | NA | TRBJ2-4 | TRBD1 | TRBV6-1
TGTGCCAGCAGCTCCCCCTGGCTAAACACTGAAGCTTTCTTT | CASSSPWLNTEAFF | NA | TRBJ1-1 | NA | TRBV11-2
TGTGCCAGCAGGCCCTTCGGGGACACCAAAGAGTACTTC | CASRPFGDTKEYF | once | TRBJ2-7 | NA | TRBV27
TGTGCCAGCAGCGCGACAGTGGTCGGGGAGCTGTTTTTT | CASSATVVGELFF | NA | TRBJ2-2 | NA | TRBV9
TGTGCCAGCAGTGAGGGAGTAAATACAGATACGCAGTATTTT | CASSEGVNTDTQYF | NA | TRBJ2-3 | NA | TRBV2
TGTGCCAGCTTCCGGCAGGGGACAGCGCTTGACACTGAAGCTTTCTTT | CASFRQGTALDTEAFF | few | TRBJ1-1 | TRBD1 | TRBV18
TGTGCCAGCAGTGAACAGGGACAGTCAGGTGGCAATGAGCAGTTCTTC | CASSEQGQSGGNEQFF | NA | TRBJ2-1 | TRBD1 | TRBV2
TGTGCCAGCAGCTTCTCCTCCCGACAGGAGGAGTACTTC | CASSFSSRQEEYF | NA | TRBJ2-5 | NA | TRBV7-9
TGTGCCAGCAGCTTGGCCGGGGGGAATCAGCCCCAGCATTTT | CASSLAGGNQPQHF | NA | TRBJ1-5 | NA | TRBV5-5
TGTGCCATCAGTGCCGGGGCCGCGAACACCGGGGAGCTGTTTTTT | CAISAGAANTGELFF | NA | TRBJ2-2 | NA | TRBV10-3
TGTGCCAGCAGTTCCCAGCGGGGCACAGATACGCAGTATTTT | CASSSQRGTDTQYF | NA | TRBJ2-3 | NA | TRBV28
TGTGCCAGCAGCCCCGGACCCCGATGGGCTTTCTTT | CASSPGPRWAFF | NA | TRBJ1-1 | NA | TRBV28
TGTGCCAGCAGCTTTACACTAGCGGGAGTACTTGAGCAGTTCTTC | CASSFTLAGVLEQFF | NA | TRBJ2-1 | TRBD2 | TRBV5-6
TGTGCCAGCAGGCCGGGACTAGCGACAGATACGCAGTATTTT | CASRPGLATDTQYF | few | TRBJ2-3 | TRBD2 | TRBV2